This TCR beta chain was obtained from a study of cytomegalovirus exposure and HLA in healthy donors. CDR3 length equals 15 residues. Germline V gives CDR1 MNHNY, CDR2 SVGAGI (reference sequence). Trimming cost V 6 bases and J 4 bases; bases outside gene matches: 9. The table came from immunoSEQ multiplex PCR; TCRdb's copy has only in-frame clones and leaves some out. Of 250,000 to 400,000 clones in the sample, roughly 87% were seen once. Sequencing was carried out using PBMCs. The clonotype was recovered from a man aged 30 to 39 in good health and CMV-seronegative. The V and J genes are TRBV6-6 and TRBJ1-1; 9 nucleotides agree with TRBD1. This chain's CDR3 is CASSHPRQGGTEAFF. DNA for the CDR3: TGTGCCAGCAGCCACCCGAGACAGGGGGGCACTGAAGCTTTCTTT.